This T cell receptor beta chain is from a study of blood T cell repertoires in COVID-19. The wider study: Collection of acute and convalescent COVID-19 samples took place in the United States, Italy and Spain.

V was trimmed by 3 bases and J by 5 bases, leaving 10 bases between them. CDR1 is SNHLY, CDR2 FYNNEI, per germline. The CDR3 runs to 13 residues. The assay was immunoSEQ multiplex PCR, and TCRdb's table has in-frame clones only and misses some. The sample yields some 200,000 clones, 80% to 90% seen once. The sequenced sample was peripheral blood. The gene calls are TRBV2 and TRBJ2-5; possibly TRBD2 for D (5 bases). The TCR comes from a woman between 50 and 59 years old with active or convalescent COVID-19. The chain's CDR3 is CASSDGNVETQYF. The DNA of the CDR3 is TGTGCCAGCAGTGACGGGAACGTGGAGACCCAGTACTTC.